The T cell receptor beta chain under discussion was sequenced for a study of T cells after yellow fever vaccination. Template-switching 5'RACE yielded the TCR cDNA; a universal primer site and UMIs were added in the process. TCRdb recomputed calls from the 5' RACE reads with MiXCR, one row per CDR3 protein. Of some 320,000 distinct CDR3 sequences detected, around 10% appear once; the ten largest clones hold approximately 3%. In its sample, this clonotype was seen a few times. The antigen is not known. The CDR3 runs 15 residues. The germline V and J ends were trimmed by 4 bases and 4 bases, with 16 bases remaining between them. Germline CDR1 SGHRS, CDR2 YFSETQ. Study results and limitations: In FACS-sorted repertoires, abundant clonotypes from the bulk population could appear as contaminants. The study re-detected most primary-vaccination clones after the booster (96% CD4, 88% CD8). Relatively few clonotypes were ones that appeared in both CD4 and CD8 compartments.

This clonotype was obtained from a man younger than 30 who received the YFV17D yellow fever vaccine. Source: CD4+ T cells sorted from PBMCs, taken 45 days after the yellow fever booster vaccination. This rearrangement joins TRBV5-1 to TRBJ2-3; D might be TRBD2 (7 bases). CDR3 in amino acids: CASSPLRGGADTQYF. The CDR3 region has the DNA TGCGCCAGCAGCCCCCTCCGCGGGGGCGCAGATACGCAGTATTTT.